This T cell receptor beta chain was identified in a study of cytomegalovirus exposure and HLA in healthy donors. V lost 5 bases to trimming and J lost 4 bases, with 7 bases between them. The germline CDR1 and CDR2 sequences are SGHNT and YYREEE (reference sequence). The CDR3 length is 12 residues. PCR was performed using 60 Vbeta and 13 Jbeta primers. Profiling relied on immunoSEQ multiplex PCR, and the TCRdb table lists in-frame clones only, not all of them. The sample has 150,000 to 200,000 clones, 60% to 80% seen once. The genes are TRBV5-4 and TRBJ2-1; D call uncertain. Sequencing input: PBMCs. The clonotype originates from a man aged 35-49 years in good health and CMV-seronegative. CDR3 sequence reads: CASSGRYNEQFF. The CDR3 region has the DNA TGTGCCAGCAGTGGCCGTTACAATGAGCAGTTCTTC. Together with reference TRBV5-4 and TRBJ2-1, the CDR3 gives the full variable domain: ETGVTQSPTHLIKTRGQQVTLRCSSQSGHNTVSWYQQALGQGPQFIFQYYREEENGRGNFPPRFSGLQFPNYSSELNVNALELDDSALYLCASSGRYNEQFFGPGTRLTVL.